Following are 9 T cell receptor beta chains from one sample sequenced in a study of cytomegalovirus exposure and HLA in healthy donors. Vbeta (60) and Jbeta (13) primers were used in the PCR. Profiling relied on immunoSEQ multiplex PCR, and the TCRdb table lists in-frame clones only, not all of them. The repertoire holds 90,000 to 150,000 clones, with 77% as singletons. Sequencing input: PBMCs. The source is a man in his fifties in good health and CMV-seropositive.

This chain joins TRBV6-1 and TRBJ1-1; 9 nucleotides agree with TRBD1. The junction had 2 bases not matched to a gene; V was cut back by 5 bases and J by 1 base. Germline V gene lookup returns CDR1 MNHNS and CDR2 SASEGT. This CDR3 has 14 residues. This chain's CDR3 is CASSRDRANTEAFF. In DNA form, the CDR3 reads TGTGCCAGCAGTCGGGACAGGGCGAACACTGAAGCTTTCTTT.

This sequence joins TRBV19 and TRBJ1-6, with D unclear. V lost 6 bases, J lost 2 bases, and 5 bases lay in between. The germline V gene encodes CDR1 LNHDA and CDR2 SQIVND (reference sequence). The CDR3 is 13 residues long. CDR3 sequence: CASRAAYNSPLHF. CDR3 bases: TGTGCCAGTAGGGCAGCCTATAATTCACCCCTCCACTTT.

The chain carries TRBV6-1 and TRBJ2-1, with TRBD2 as a possible D gene (5 bases). V shed 3 bases and J shed 3 bases, with 9 bases lying between them. Germline-derived CDR1 and CDR2 are MNHNS and SASEGT. This CDR3 is 14 amino acids long. Here the CDR3 reads CASSDSGNYNEQFF. CDR3 DNA: TGTGCCAGCAGTGACAGCGGTAACTACAATGAGCAGTTCTTC.

The rearrangement uses TRBV5-1 and TRBJ2-1, with 9 bases that match TRBD2. The germline gives CDR1 SGHRS, CDR2 YFSETQ. This CDR3 region has 18 residues. The V gene end was trimmed by 5 bases and the J gene end by 8 bases; junction bases not matched to a gene: 20. The CDR3 DNA follows: TGCGCCAGCAGTTCCGGAGTTTCTACAACAGCGGGAGGTTATGAGCAGTTCTTC. This sequence encodes CASSSGVSTTAGGYEQFF.

In regard to this clone: One end of the junction fails to match germline, which may point to a read error. The rearrangement joins TRBV5-6 to TRBJ2-5; D might be TRBD1 (6 bases). Germline values: CDR1 SGHDT, CDR2 YYEEEE. The length of the CDR3 is 15 residues. The DNA for the CDR3 is TGTGCCAGCAGCTGGGACGGTGCCAGACAGGAGAGCCAGTACTTC. Amino acid sequence: CASSWDGARQESQYF.

The chain joins TRBV7-9 to TRBJ2-6; TRBD1 aligns across 8 bases. V trimming: 8 bases; J trimming: 0 bases; junction bases outside the gene matches: 9. CDR3 length: 17 residues. Germline V lookup: CDR1 SEHNR, CDR2 FQNEAQ (reference sequence). CDR3 residues: CASGEQGVLSGANVLTF. The DNA of the CDR3 is TGTGCCAGCGGAGAACAGGGGGTCCTCTCTGGGGCCAACGTCCTGACTTTC. Full variable domain (missing parts from reference TRBV7-9 and TRBJ2-6): DTGVSQNPRHKITKRGQNVTFRCDPISEHNRLYWYRQTLGQGPEFLTYFQNEAQLEKSRLLSDRFSAERPKGSFSTLEIQRTEQGDSAMYLCASGEQGVLSGANVLTFGAGSRLTVL.

This chain uses TRBV4-3 with TRBJ1-4, with D unclear. Germline V gene data show CDR1 as LGHNA and CDR2 as YSLEER. CDR3 length: 13 residues. V dropped 4 bases and J dropped 8 bases, with 11 bases sitting between them. In nucleotides, the CDR3 is TGCGCCAGCAGCCTATCTCGAGGGGAAAAACTGTTTTTT. This gives the protein CASSLSRGEKLFF.

This chain uses TRBV29-1 with TRBJ2-5; D is uncertain. Germline values: CDR1 SQVTM, CDR2 ANQGSEA. V lost 3 bases and J 11 bases, leaving 13 bases between the germline ends. CDR3 length: 11 residues. In DNA form, the CDR3 reads TGCAGCGTTGAGATATCTACGAAGCAGTACTTC. This encodes CSVEISTKQYF. The whole variable domain, remainder taken from reference TRBV29-1 and TRBJ2-5, is SAVISQKPSRDICQRGTSLTIQCQVDSQVTMMFWYRQQPGQSLTLIATANQGSEATYESGFVIDKFPISRPNLTFSTLTVSNMSPEDSSIYLCSVEISTKQYFGPGTRLLVL.

This sequence joins TRBV15 and TRBJ1-4; weak D call: TRBD1 (6 bases). Trimming pared 0 bases from V and 6 bases from J, leaving 14 bases between. Germline CDR1 is LNHNV and CDR2 is YYDKDF (reference sequence). CDR3 length: 16 residues. The CDR3 coding sequence is TGTGCCACCAGCAGAGATGGAACAGGGTACGATGAAAAACTGTTTTTT. The encoded protein is CATSRDGTGYDEKLFF.